A single T cell receptor (beta chain) is shown here with its context. Antigen unknown. This sample is part of a study of beta chain features in type 1 diabetes. The study's findings and limits: In comparison with healthy donors, patients had naive, central memory and Treg TCRB repertoires that appeared more similar. Shortening of TCRB CDR3s, moderate but significant, appeared in all four CD4+ subsets of Type 1 diabetes patients. Diminished insertions and augmented deletions at VDJ junctions characterized type 1 diabetes patients.

Sequencing targeted expressed TCRB transcripts, as all isolated RNA had been reverse transcribed. Clones were read by immunoSEQ multiplex PCR, and TCRdb kept only the in-frame ones, dropping some. This table holds roughly 450,000 clones, approximately 15% found once. The CDR3 length is 14 residues. Germline lookup yields CDR1 MNHNY and CDR2 SVGAGI (reference sequence). The ends were cut back, 0 bases at V and 5 bases at J, with 9 bases in the middle. The rearrangement uses TRBV6-6 and TRBJ2-3, with D tentatively TRBD1 (6 bases). Sequenced material: naive CD4+ T cells from blood. The source is a man aged 25-40 years in good health. This CDR3 reads CASSYSARGDTQYF. In DNA form, the CDR3 reads TGTGCCAGCAGTTACTCTGCCAGGGGAGATACGCAGTATTTT.